The following is a TCR beta chain sequence with its context. What it binds is unknown. The data stem from a study of graft-versus-host responses after intestinal transplantation. Profiled with immunoSEQ multiplex PCR; TCRdb holds only in-frame clones, not every one. The sample lists about 100,000 clones; about nine tenths were seen once. This clonotype was obtained from a human donor who was the organ donor for an intestinal transplant. Sample: unstimulated CD4+ T cells sorted from spleen or lymph node cells, taken before transplant.

The CDR3 sequence: CASRHDRGRTGELFF. The DNA of the CDR3 is TGTGCCAGCAGGCATGACAGGGGGCGCACCGGGGAGCTGTTTTTT. The chain is built from TRBV7-9 and TRBJ2-2, with 10 positions matching TRBD1. The V gene end was trimmed by 6 bases and the J gene end by 4 bases; junction bases not matched to a gene: 5. The length of the CDR3 is 15 residues. Germline assignment: CDR1 SEHNR and CDR2 FQNEAQ (reference sequence).